This T cell receptor beta chain was obtained from a study of regulatory T cells in long-lasting Graves disease. Study-level findings and limits: Persistent-disease Graves' patients showed less TCR diversity than new cases. Persistent disease preferred TRBV28, TRBJ1-2 and TRBJ2-5. Sharing of public clonotypes was greater in persistent patients (under 3,000) than in new patients (around 880).

The time point was: persistent/refractory GD, antithyroid drugs over 5 years with positive TRAb. TCR sequences were obtained from RNA taken from PBMCs. American Thyroid Association guidelines defined how Graves' disease was diagnosed. For TCR beta, libraries came from iRepertoire HTBI primers and Arm-PCR of CDR3 regions. Using its own MiXCR run on the multiplex PCR reads, TCRdb lists one record per CDR3 protein. The data show over 350,000 distinct CDR3 sequences, around 20% seen once. The germline CDR1 and CDR2 sequences are SEHNR and FQNEAQ (reference sequence). The V and J ends lost 5 bases and 3 bases, in that order; junction bases with no gene match: 9. There are 16 residues in the CDR3. Of note for this clonotype: Its antigen is currently unknown.

This clonotype was sampled from a female donor with Graves disease. The chain is built from TRBV7-9 and TRBJ2-7, with 11 bases matching TRBD1. The sample was peripheral blood mononuclear cells (PBMCs), taken when the disease was refractory, from a patient treated with antithyroid drugs. The CDR3 sequence is CASSGDRGILIYEQYF. The CDR3 nucleotides read TGTGCCAGCAGCGGGGACAGGGGGATTCTTATCTACGAGCAGTACTTC.